This is a list of T cell receptor beta chains from one sample in a study of T cell changes during pregnancy in multiple sclerosis. Measured with immunoSEQ multiplex PCR; TCRdb has only the in-frame clones, and not every one. There are some 49,000 clones in the sample; around 94% occur only once, and 0.3% to 0.45% lies in the top ten. This material consisted of CD4+ T cells from peripheral blood mononuclear cells, taken in the second trimester of pregnancy. These TCRs come from a female donor in good health, enrolled as a control in a pregnancy study. Each CDR3 is given with its conserved first and last residue. D genes are given only for firm matches. Not every row has a clone size; where given, it reads once, few, many or a size class.

abundance: NA; j_gene: TRBJ2-1; len: 14; v_gene: TRBV4-3; d_gene: NA; CDR3aa: CASSQDPDNNEQFF; CDR3nt: TGCGCCAGCAGCCAAGACCCAGATAACAATGAGCAGTTCTTC
abundance: NA; j_gene: TRBJ1-2; len: 11; v_gene: TRBV30; d_gene: NA; CDR3aa: CAWSVYRGYTF; CDR3nt: TGTGCCTGGAGTGTATATCGGGGCTACACCTTC
abundance: NA; j_gene: TRBJ2-5; len: 15; v_gene: TRBV5-6; d_gene: TRBD2; CDR3aa: CASSLEGVAGGAQYF; CDR3nt: TGTGCCAGCAGCTTGGAAGGGGTAGCCGGGGGGGCCCAGTACTTC
abundance: NA; j_gene: TRBJ1-2; len: 16; v_gene: TRBV5-4; d_gene: NA; CDR3aa: CASVPPGGLQLYGYTF; CDR3nt: TGTGCCAGCGTCCCGCCCGGGGGACTGCAGCTCTATGGCTACACCTTC
abundance: NA; j_gene: TRBJ1-1; len: 14; v_gene: TRBV6-4; d_gene: NA; CDR3aa: CASSDSGGETEAFF; CDR3nt: TGTGCCAGCAGTGACTCCGGGGGTGAAACTGAAGCTTTCTTT
abundance: NA; j_gene: TRBJ1-4; len: 16; v_gene: TRBV5-5; d_gene: NA; CDR3aa: CASSLTGGFTSGELFF; CDR3nt: TGTGCCAGCAGCTTGACGGGGGGGTTCACGAGCGGGGAACTGTTTTTT
abundance: NA; j_gene: TRBJ1-2; len: 15; v_gene: TRBV19; d_gene: NA; CDR3aa: CASSRTQVSNYGYTF; CDR3nt: TGTGCCAGTAGTCGGACACAGGTTTCTAACTATGGCTACACCTTC
abundance: NA; j_gene: TRBJ1-3; len: 14; v_gene: TRBV5-4; d_gene: NA; CDR3aa: CASSSQVRGNTIYF; CDR3nt: TGTGCCAGCAGCTCTCAGGTGCGCGGAAACACCATATATTTT
abundance: once; j_gene: TRBJ1-4; len: 15; v_gene: TRBV5-4; d_gene: NA; CDR3aa: CASSFDRFPNEKLFF; CDR3nt: TGTGCCAGCAGCTTCGACAGGTTTCCAAATGAAAAACTGTTTTTT
abundance: NA; j_gene: TRBJ2-5; len: 15; v_gene: TRBV11-3; d_gene: NA; CDR3aa: CASSHNPTGQETQYF; CDR3nt: TGTGCCAGCAGCCATAACCCGACAGGCCAAGAGACCCAGTACTTC
abundance: NA; j_gene: TRBJ2-7; len: 15; v_gene: TRBV15; d_gene: TRBD2; CDR3aa: CATSPRAGGSYEQYF; CDR3nt: TGTGCCACCAGCCCCCGAGCGGGGGGCTCCTACGAGCAGTACTTC
abundance: NA; j_gene: TRBJ1-2; len: 13; v_gene: TRBV5-4; d_gene: NA; CDR3aa: CATYPSGNYGYTF; CDR3nt: TGTGCCACCTACCCATCAGGGAACTATGGCTACACCTTC
abundance: NA; j_gene: TRBJ2-1; len: 15; v_gene: TRBV2; d_gene: TRBD2; CDR3aa: CASRRPSGLYNEQFF; CDR3nt: TGTGCCAGCAGAAGACCTAGCGGGCTCTACAATGAGCAGTTCTTC
abundance: NA; j_gene: TRBJ2-3; len: 13; v_gene: TRBV19; d_gene: NA; CDR3aa: CASTFRSTDTQYF; CDR3nt: TGTGCCAGTACCTTCCGTAGCACAGATACGCAGTATTTT
abundance: NA; j_gene: TRBJ1-3; len: 16; v_gene: TRBV4-3; d_gene: TRBD1; CDR3aa: CASSLADREAGNTIYF; CDR3nt: TGCGCCAGCAGCCTAGCGGACAGGGAAGCAGGAAACACCATATATTTT
abundance: once; j_gene: TRBJ2-5; len: 15; v_gene: TRBV28; d_gene: NA; CDR3aa: CASSFGQTNQETQYF; CDR3nt: TGTGCCAGCAGTTTCGGACAGACTAACCAAGAGACCCAGTACTTC
abundance: once; j_gene: TRBJ1-1; len: 13; v_gene: TRBV19; d_gene: TRBD1; CDR3aa: CASSRDREAEAFF; CDR3nt: TGTGCCAGTAGTAGAGACAGGGAAGCTGAAGCTTTCTTT
abundance: NA; j_gene: TRBJ1-1; len: 14; v_gene: TRBV4-1; d_gene: TRBD1; CDR3aa: CASSRWDRGTEAFF; CDR3nt: TGCGCCAGCAGCCGTTGGGACAGGGGGACTGAAGCTTTCTTT
abundance: NA; j_gene: TRBJ2-1; len: 13; v_gene: TRBV13; d_gene: NA; CDR3aa: CASSLKRGTVQFF; CDR3nt: TGTGCCAGCAGCTTGAAAAGGGGGACCGTGCAGTTCTTC
abundance: NA; j_gene: TRBJ2-3; len: 18; v_gene: TRBV7-2; d_gene: TRBD2; CDR3aa: CASSFLPRSGGRTDTQYF; CDR3nt: TGTGCCAGCAGCTTCCTACCCCGGAGCGGGGGGCGCACAGATACGCAGTATTTT
abundance: NA; j_gene: TRBJ2-2; len: 15; v_gene: TRBV19; d_gene: TRBD1; CDR3aa: CASSTGTGNTGELFF; CDR3nt: TGTGCCAGTAGTACGGGGACAGGGAACACCGGGGAGCTGTTTTTT
abundance: NA; j_gene: TRBJ2-3; len: 14; v_gene: TRBV7-6; d_gene: TRBD1; CDR3aa: CASSLGQVGDTQYF; CDR3nt: TGTGCCAGCAGCCTGGGACAGGTGGGGGATACGCAGTATTTT
abundance: NA; j_gene: TRBJ1-5; len: 13; v_gene: TRBV19; d_gene: TRBD1; CDR3aa: CASSLQGNQPQHF; CDR3nt: TGTGCCAGTAGCCTACAGGGGAATCAGCCCCAGCATTTT
abundance: few; j_gene: TRBJ1-1; len: 14; v_gene: TRBV18; d_gene: TRBD1; CDR3aa: CASSLGQGNTEAFF; CDR3nt: TGTGCCAGCTCACTCGGACAGGGGAACACTGAAGCTTTCTTT
abundance: NA; j_gene: TRBJ1-2; len: 15; v_gene: TRBV2; d_gene: TRBD1; CDR3aa: CASSVQGGPNYGYTF; CDR3nt: TGTGCCAGCAGTGTTCAGGGGGGCCCTAACTATGGCTACACCTTC
abundance: NA; j_gene: TRBJ2-7; len: 15; v_gene: TRBV9; d_gene: TRBD1; CDR3aa: CASSVAETGGYEQYF; CDR3nt: TGTGCCAGCAGCGTAGCTGAGACAGGGGGCTACGAGCAGTACTTC
abundance: NA; j_gene: TRBJ1-2; len: 15; v_gene: TRBV7-2; d_gene: TRBD1; CDR3aa: CASSFDREYHYGYTF; CDR3nt: TGTGCCAGCAGCTTCGACAGGGAGTATCACTATGGCTACACCTTC
abundance: NA; j_gene: TRBJ2-3; len: 16; v_gene: TRBV6-4; d_gene: TRBD1; CDR3aa: CASSLHRDSSTDTQYF; CDR3nt: TGTGCCAGCAGCCTACACCGGGACAGCAGCACAGATACGCAGTATTTT
abundance: NA; j_gene: TRBJ2-5; len: 17; v_gene: TRBV4-1; d_gene: TRBD2; CDR3aa: CASSQGRAGGNLETQYF; CDR3nt: TGCGCCAGCAGCCAAGGTCGGGCGGGGGGGAATTTGGAGACCCAGTACTTC
abundance: few; j_gene: TRBJ1-1; len: 14; v_gene: TRBV28; d_gene: NA; CDR3aa: CASSPGVRGTEAFF; CDR3nt: TGTGCCAGCAGTCCAGGGGTGAGGGGGACTGAAGCTTTCTTT
abundance: once; j_gene: TRBJ1-1; len: 13; v_gene: TRBV2; d_gene: NA; CDR3aa: CASRTTVSTEAFF; CDR3nt: TGTGCCAGCCGGACGACAGTTTCTACTGAAGCTTTCTTT
abundance: NA; j_gene: TRBJ1-5; len: 14; v_gene: TRBV5-4; d_gene: NA; CDR3aa: CASSFQGREQPQHF; CDR3nt: TGTGCCAGCAGCTTCCAGGGGCGCGAACAGCCCCAGCATTTT
abundance: NA; j_gene: TRBJ2-2; len: 16; v_gene: TRBV5-1; d_gene: TRBD1; CDR3aa: CASSSKDRAEPGELFF; CDR3nt: TGCGCCAGCAGCTCCAAAGACAGGGCGGAGCCCGGGGAGCTGTTTTTT
abundance: NA; j_gene: TRBJ1-3; len: 17; v_gene: TRBV7-9; d_gene: NA; CDR3aa: CASSLRGARNSGNTIYF; CDR3nt: TGTGCCAGCAGCTTAAGGGGCGCCAGGAATTCTGGAAACACCATATATTTT
abundance: once; j_gene: TRBJ1-6; len: 13; v_gene: TRBV6-6; d_gene: NA; CDR3aa: CASRTGENSPLHF; CDR3nt: TGTGCCAGCAGAACGGGTGAAAATTCACCCCTCCACTTT
abundance: once; j_gene: TRBJ1-5; len: 17; v_gene: TRBV11-2; d_gene: TRBD1; CDR3aa: CASSSGQGAYSNQPQHF; CDR3nt: TGTGCCAGCAGCTCAGGACAGGGGGCGTATAGCAATCAGCCCCAGCATTTT
abundance: NA; j_gene: TRBJ1-4; len: 15; v_gene: TRBV6-5; d_gene: TRBD1; CDR3aa: CASSYGTGTNEKLFF; CDR3nt: TGTGCCAGCAGTTACGGGACAGGGACGAATGAAAAACTGTTTTTT
abundance: NA; j_gene: TRBJ2-3; len: 15; v_gene: TRBV11-2; d_gene: TRBD2; CDR3aa: CASSSQRGPTDTQYF; CDR3nt: TGTGCCAGCAGCTCTCAGCGGGGCCCCACAGATACGCAGTATTTT
abundance: NA; j_gene: TRBJ2-5; len: 14; v_gene: TRBV27; d_gene: NA; CDR3aa: CASSLLDSKETQYF; CDR3nt: TGTGCCAGCAGTTTATTAGACTCGAAAGAGACCCAGTACTTC
abundance: NA; j_gene: TRBJ1-5; len: 15; v_gene: TRBV6-1; d_gene: TRBD1; CDR3aa: CASSERQGTNQPQHF; CDR3nt: TGTGCCAGCAGTGAAAGACAGGGGACAAATCAGCCCCAGCATTTT
abundance: NA; j_gene: TRBJ1-2; len: 14; v_gene: TRBV5-1; d_gene: NA; CDR3aa: CASSGREGTGGYTF; CDR3nt: TGCGCCAGCAGCGGCCGGGAAGGAACGGGTGGCTACACCTTC
abundance: once; j_gene: TRBJ1-4; len: 15; v_gene: TRBV30; d_gene: NA; CDR3aa: CAWSGHNFGNEKLFF; CDR3nt: TGTGCCTGGAGTGGACATAATTTTGGAAATGAAAAACTGTTTTTT
abundance: once; j_gene: TRBJ1-5; len: 15; v_gene: TRBV9; d_gene: TRBD1; CDR3aa: CASSSTGAWDQPQHF; CDR3nt: TGTGCCAGCAGCTCGACAGGGGCTTGGGATCAGCCCCAGCATTTT
abundance: NA; j_gene: TRBJ1-4; len: 14; v_gene: TRBV6-5; d_gene: NA; CDR3aa: CASRETAANEKLFF; CDR3nt: TGTGCCAGCAGGGAGACAGCCGCTAATGAAAAACTGTTTTTT
abundance: NA; j_gene: TRBJ2-5; len: 17; v_gene: TRBV14; d_gene: TRBD1; CDR3aa: CASSQNHGTGIQETQYF; CDR3nt: TGTGCCAGCAGCCAGAACCACGGGACAGGGATCCAAGAGACCCAGTACTTC
abundance: NA; j_gene: TRBJ2-3; len: 17; v_gene: TRBV7-2; d_gene: TRBD1; CDR3aa: CASTSKLTGGRTDTQYF; CDR3nt: TGTGCCAGCACCTCTAAATTGACAGGGGGCCGGACAGATACGCAGTATTTT
abundance: once; j_gene: TRBJ1-3; len: 14; v_gene: TRBV15; d_gene: NA; CDR3aa: CATSRDRLGNTIYF; CDR3nt: TGTGCCACCAGCAGAGACAGACTTGGAAACACCATATATTTT
abundance: NA; j_gene: TRBJ2-5; len: 16; v_gene: TRBV4-3; d_gene: TRBD2; CDR3aa: CASSPLLTSGEETQYF; CDR3nt: TGCGCCAGCAGCCCGCTCTTGACTAGCGGGGAAGAGACCCAGTACTTC
abundance: NA; j_gene: TRBJ1-1; len: 14; v_gene: TRBV2; d_gene: NA; CDR3aa: CASSGPGGGTEAFF; CDR3nt: TGTGCCAGCAGTGGGCCGGGGGGCGGCACTGAAGCTTTCTTT
abundance: once; j_gene: TRBJ2-1; len: 16; v_gene: TRBV5-1; d_gene: TRBD2; CDR3aa: CASSLARAGGYNEQFF; CDR3nt: TGCGCCAGCAGCTTGGCCCGGGCGGGGGGCTACAATGAGCAGTTCTTC
abundance: NA; j_gene: TRBJ1-5; len: 16; v_gene: TRBV19; d_gene: TRBD1; CDR3aa: CASSIRGQGWNQPQHF; CDR3nt: TGTGCCAGTAGTATAAGGGGACAGGGATGGAATCAGCCCCAGCATTTT
abundance: NA; j_gene: TRBJ1-4; len: 17; v_gene: TRBV18; d_gene: NA; CDR3aa: CASSQRVPPQANEKLFF; CDR3nt: TGTGCCAGCTCACAGAGGGTCCCCCCTCAGGCTAATGAAAAACTGTTTTTT